This T cell receptor beta chain was found in a study of T-cell memory formation after mild COVID-19. Via MiXCR, TCRdb re-called the 5' RACE reads, giving one row per CDR3 protein. The table has 430,000 or so distinct CDR3 sequences, more than 20% seen once. Germline-derived CDR1 and CDR2 are LNHDA and SQIVND (reference sequence). V was pared by 7 bases and J by 6 bases, with 12 bases of the junction left unmatched. This CDR3 is built from 15 residues. The chain combines TRBV19 with TRBJ1-1; the match to TRBD1 covers 9 bases. Sequenced material: PBMCs or a T cell subset sorted from them (not recorded which). This TCR derives from an adult woman who had mild COVID-19 (a few samples of this study predate the infection). Cell type and time point are not known. In nucleotides, the CDR3 is TGTGCCAGTATGGGACCCGGGACAGGGTATTCTGAAGCTTTCTTT. Protein sequence: CASMGPGTGYSEAFF. Full variable domain (outside the CDR3, taken from reference TRBV19 and TRBJ1-1): DGGITQSPKYLFRKEGQNVTLSCEQNLNHDAMYWYRQDPGQGLRLIYYSQIVNDFQKGDIAEGYSVSREKKESFPLTVTSAQKNPTAFYLCASMGPGTGYSEAFFGQGTRLTVV.